A selection of T cell receptor beta chains follows, all from one sample in a study of blood T cell repertoires in COVID-19. Profiling relied on immunoSEQ multiplex PCR, and the TCRdb table lists in-frame clones only, not all of them. The profile shows 150,000 to 180,000 clones, 80% to 90% of them singletons. Sequencing was performed on peripheral blood. Receptors were obtained from a woman in her 50s with acute or convalescent COVID-19. CDR3s include the opening cysteine and the closing phenylalanine or tryptophan. D genes are given only for firm matches. Size is stated for part of the rows, as once, few or many counts, or as a class when the clone is expanded.

clone size: many; D gene: .; J gene: TRBJ1-5; V gene: TRBV18; CDR3 protein: CASSPLSGVGEPQHF; CDR3 DNA: TGTGCCAGCTCACCCCTCTCGGGTGTCGGTGAGCCCCAGCATTTT
clone size: .; D gene: .; J gene: TRBJ1-2; V gene: TRBV12-2; CDR3 protein: CASRPRTGENGYTF; CDR3 DNA: TGTGCAAGTCGCCCCCGGACAGGGGAGAATGGCTACACCTTC
clone size: few; D gene: TRBD1; J gene: TRBJ1-1; V gene: TRBV3-1/TRBV3-2; CDR3 protein: CASSYGQGRTEAFF; CDR3 DNA: TGTGCCAGCAGCTACGGACAGGGCAGGACTGAAGCTTTCTTT
clone size: .; D gene: TRBD1; J gene: TRBJ1-1; V gene: TRBV6-2/TRBV6-3; CDR3 protein: CASSYSRTGAWNTEAFF; CDR3 DNA: TGTGCCAGCAGTTACTCTCGGACAGGGGCTTGGAACACTGAAGCTTTCTTT
clone size: .; D gene: .; J gene: TRBJ2-1; V gene: TRBV14; CDR3 protein: CASSLTGFEQFF; CDR3 DNA: TGTGCCAGCAGTCTTACAGGATTTGAGCAGTTCTTC
clone size: .; D gene: .; J gene: TRBJ2-1; V gene: TRBV11-2; CDR3 protein: CASSRTGSSYNEQFF; CDR3 DNA: TGTGCCAGCAGTCGTACAGGTAGCTCCTACAATGAGCAGTTCTTC
clone size: once; D gene: TRBD1; J gene: TRBJ2-5; V gene: TRBV7-7; CDR3 protein: CASSPRDRGLETQYF; CDR3 DNA: TGTGCCAGCAGCCCCCGGGACAGGGGGCTGGAGACCCAGTACTTC
clone size: .; D gene: TRBD1; J gene: TRBJ1-4; V gene: TRBV19; CDR3 protein: CASSNDRVGRGNEKLFF; CDR3 DNA: TGTGCCAGTAGTAATGACAGGGTCGGACGGGGCAATGAAAAACTGTTTTTT
clone size: .; D gene: .; J gene: TRBJ1-5; V gene: TRBV9; CDR3 protein: CASSVGPSNQPQHF; CDR3 DNA: TGTGCCAGCAGCGTAGGTCCAAGCAATCAGCCCCAGCATTTT
clone size: .; D gene: .; J gene: TRBJ1-5; V gene: TRBV2; CDR3 protein: CASSELVGNQPQHF; CDR3 DNA: TGTGCCAGCAGTGAGCTTGTCGGGAATCAGCCCCAGCATTTT
clone size: .; D gene: TRBD1; J gene: TRBJ1-1; V gene: TRBV6-4; CDR3 protein: CASSVSRDRGWDTEAFF; CDR3 DNA: TGTGCCAGCAGCGTGTCCCGGGACAGGGGCTGGGACACTGAAGCTTTCTTT
clone size: .; D gene: TRBD1; J gene: TRBJ1-4; V gene: TRBV5-1; CDR3 protein: CASSLARGPDEKLFF; CDR3 DNA: TGCGCCAGCAGCTTGGCCAGGGGGCCTGATGAAAAACTGTTTTTT
clone size: .; D gene: .; J gene: TRBJ2-5; V gene: TRBV28; CDR3 protein: CASLRGGAEETQYF; CDR3 DNA: TGTGCCAGCCTTAGGGGGGGAGCGGAGGAGACCCAGTACTTC
clone size: .; D gene: .; J gene: TRBJ1-1; V gene: TRBV3-1/TRBV3-2; CDR3 protein: CASSPSMNTEAFF; CDR3 DNA: TGTGCCAGCAGCCCGAGCATGAACACTGAAGCTTTCTTT
clone size: .; D gene: .; J gene: TRBJ2-5; V gene: TRBV7-2; CDR3 protein: CASTLYSEETQYF; CDR3 DNA: TGTGCCAGCACCCTATACAGTGAAGAGACCCAGTACTTC
clone size: .; D gene: .; J gene: TRBJ1-4; V gene: TRBV7-8; CDR3 protein: CASSLPNEKLFF; CDR3 DNA: TGTGCCAGCAGTCTACCTAATGAAAAACTGTTTTTT
clone size: .; D gene: .; J gene: TRBJ1-3; V gene: TRBV5-1; CDR3 protein: CASSLAGIGNTIYF; CDR3 DNA: TGCGCCAGCAGCTTGGCAGGGATTGGAAACACCATATATTTT
clone size: .; D gene: .; J gene: TRBJ2-3; V gene: TRBV18; CDR3 protein: CASSPPLQATDTQYF; CDR3 DNA: TGTGCCAGCTCACCACCTCTCCAGGCCACAGATACGCAGTATTTT
clone size: .; D gene: TRBD2; J gene: TRBJ2-5; V gene: TRBV4-1; CDR3 protein: CASSQAGGKYQETQYF; CDR3 DNA: TGCGCCAGCAGCCAAGCGGGGGGAAAGTACCAAGAGACCCAGTACTTC
clone size: .; D gene: TRBD1; J gene: TRBJ1-5; V gene: TRBV7-9; CDR3 protein: CASSGQGEPQHF; CDR3 DNA: TGTGCCAGCAGCGGACAGGGTGAGCCCCAGCATTTT
clone size: .; D gene: .; J gene: TRBJ2-7; V gene: TRBV20-1; CDR3 protein: CSASSISYEQYF; CDR3 DNA: TGCAGTGCTAGTTCCATTTCCTACGAGCAGTACTTC
clone size: .; D gene: TRBD2; J gene: TRBJ2-5; V gene: TRBV27; CDR3 protein: CASSPRLAGGEETQYF; CDR3 DNA: TGTGCCAGCAGTCCACGACTAGCGGGCGGAGAAGAGACCCAGTACTTC
clone size: .; D gene: .; J gene: TRBJ1-5; V gene: TRBV18; CDR3 protein: CASSPRLTGTLGQPQHF; CDR3 DNA: TGTGCCAGCTCACCACGTTTAACGGGGACTTTGGGTCAGCCCCAGCATTTT
clone size: once; D gene: TRBD1; J gene: TRBJ2-2; V gene: TRBV19; CDR3 protein: CASSRNRGGTGELFF; CDR3 DNA: TGTGCCAGTAGTAGAAACAGGGGTGGGACCGGGGAGCTGTTTTTT
clone size: .; D gene: .; J gene: TRBJ1-5; V gene: TRBV27; CDR3 protein: CASSFSGGGNQPQHF; CDR3 DNA: TGTGCCAGCAGTTTTTCGGGGGGGGGCAATCAGCCCCAGCATTTT
clone size: .; D gene: .; J gene: TRBJ1-3; V gene: TRBV18; CDR3 protein: CASSPPSQGFSGNTIYF; CDR3 DNA: TGTGCCAGCTCACCACCTAGTCAGGGGTTCTCTGGAAACACCATATATTTT
clone size: once; D gene: .; J gene: TRBJ2-3; V gene: TRBV12-3/TRBV12-4; CDR3 protein: CASSSGQPYTQYF; CDR3 DNA: TGTGCCAGCAGTTCGGGACAACCTTATACGCAGTATTTT
clone size: .; D gene: TRBD2; J gene: TRBJ2-1; V gene: TRBV18; CDR3 protein: CASSPGLAHNEQFF; CDR3 DNA: TGTGCCAGCTCACCAGGACTAGCCCACAATGAGCAGTTCTTC
clone size: once; D gene: TRBD1; J gene: TRBJ2-4; V gene: TRBV7-9; CDR3 protein: CASSWDRDGKNIQYF; CDR3 DNA: TGTGCCAGCAGCTGGGACAGGGATGGTAAAAACATTCAGTACTTC
clone size: .; D gene: .; J gene: TRBJ2-2; V gene: TRBV30; CDR3 protein: CAWRQGSTGGELFF; CDR3 DNA: TGTGCCTGGAGACAAGGATCGACAGGCGGGGAGCTGTTTTTT
clone size: .; D gene: .; J gene: TRBJ1-4; V gene: TRBV5-4; CDR3 protein: CASSLGGGKANEKLFF; CDR3 DNA: TGTGCCAGCAGCTTGGGAGGGGGAAAGGCTAATGAAAAACTGTTTTTT
clone size: .; D gene: .; J gene: TRBJ2-5; V gene: TRBV2; CDR3 protein: CASSWQGSQETQYF; CDR3 DNA: TGTGCCAGCAGTTGGCAGGGTTCCCAAGAGACCCAGTACTTC
clone size: .; D gene: .; J gene: TRBJ1-5; V gene: TRBV19; CDR3 protein: CASSIEDISPQHF; CDR3 DNA: TGTGCCAGTAGTATAGAGGACATATCACCCCAGCATTTT
clone size: few; D gene: .; J gene: TRBJ2-5; V gene: TRBV2; CDR3 protein: CASRAQGGQETQYF; CDR3 DNA: TGTGCCAGCAGGGCACAGGGGGGGCAAGAGACCCAGTACTTC
clone size: few; D gene: .; J gene: TRBJ1-2; V gene: TRBV7-2; CDR3 protein: CASSLAAGRYYGYTF; CDR3 DNA: TGTGCCAGCAGCTTAGCGGCAGGGAGGTACTATGGCTACACCTTC